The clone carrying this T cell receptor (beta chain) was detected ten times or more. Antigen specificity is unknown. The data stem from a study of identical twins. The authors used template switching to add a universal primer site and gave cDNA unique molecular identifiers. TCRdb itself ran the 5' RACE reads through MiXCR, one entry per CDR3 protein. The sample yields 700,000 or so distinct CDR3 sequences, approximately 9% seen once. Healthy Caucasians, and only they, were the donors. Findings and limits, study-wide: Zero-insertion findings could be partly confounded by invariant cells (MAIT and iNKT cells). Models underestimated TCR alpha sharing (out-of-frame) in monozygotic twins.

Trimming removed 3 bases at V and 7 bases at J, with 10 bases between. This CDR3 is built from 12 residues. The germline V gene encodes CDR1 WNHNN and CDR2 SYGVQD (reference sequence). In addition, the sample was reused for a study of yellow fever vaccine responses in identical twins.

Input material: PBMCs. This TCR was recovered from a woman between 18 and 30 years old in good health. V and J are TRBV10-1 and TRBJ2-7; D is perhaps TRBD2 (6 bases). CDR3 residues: CASSDRAGEQYF. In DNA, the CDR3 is TGCGCCAGCAGTGACCGGGCGGGGGAGCAGTACTTC.